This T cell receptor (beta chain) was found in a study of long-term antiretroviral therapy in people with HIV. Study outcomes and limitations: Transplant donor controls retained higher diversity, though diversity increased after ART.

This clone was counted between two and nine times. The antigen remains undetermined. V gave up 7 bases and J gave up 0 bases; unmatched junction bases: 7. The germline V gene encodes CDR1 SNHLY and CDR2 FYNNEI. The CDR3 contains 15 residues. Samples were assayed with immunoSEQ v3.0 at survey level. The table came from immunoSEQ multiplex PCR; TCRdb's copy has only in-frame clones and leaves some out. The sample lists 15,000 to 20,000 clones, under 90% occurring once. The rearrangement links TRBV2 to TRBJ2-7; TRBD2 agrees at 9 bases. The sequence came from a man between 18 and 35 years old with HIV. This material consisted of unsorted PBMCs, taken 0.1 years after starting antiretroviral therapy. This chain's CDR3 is CASKVAGALSYEQYF. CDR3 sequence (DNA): TGTGCCAGCAAAGTAGCGGGGGCCCTCTCCTACGAGCAGTACTTC. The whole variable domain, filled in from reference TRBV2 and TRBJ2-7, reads EPEVTQTPSHQVTQMGQEVILRCVPISNHLYFYWYRQILGQKVEFLVSFYNNEISEKSEIFDDQFSVERPDGSNFTLKIRSTKLEDSAMYFCASKVAGALSYEQYFGPGTRLTVT.